The 13 T cell receptor beta chains reported below all come from one sample, sequenced in a study of identical twins. TCRdb called the 5' RACE reads again in MiXCR, with one record for every CDR3 protein. The sample lists a few hundred thousand distinct CDR3 sequences, about 9% occurring once. The specimen was naive T cells sorted from blood. All receptors come from a woman aged 50 to 60 in good health.

This clonotype was detected many times. The genes are TRBV12-3 or TRBV12-4 and TRBJ2-7; D not certain. Between the trimmed V and J ends, which lost 8 bases and 2 bases, there was a span of 10 bases. CDR3 size: 12 residues. The CDR3 loop is CASGYSAYEQYF. The CDR3 DNA reads TGTGCCAGCGGATATTCGGCCTACGAGCAGTACTTC.

The chain is built from TRBV5-1 and TRBJ1-4; D is uncertain. From germline, CDR1 is SGHRS and CDR2 YFSETQ. The CDR3 covers 15 residues. The V end lost 5 bases, the J end lost 2 bases, and 13 bases lay between the germline ends. In DNA form, the CDR3 reads TGCGCCAGCAGGTCGGGGATAGCGACTAATGAAAAACTGTTTTTT. As protein: CASRSGIATNEKLFF.

This clonotype was observed a few times. The chain couples TRBV4-1 to TRBJ2-5; perhaps TRBD1 as D (5 bases). This CDR3 has 14 amino acids. Between the trimmed V and J ends, which lost 2 bases and 5 bases, there was a span of 12 bases. CDR1 and CDR2 from the germline V gene are MGHRA and YSYEKL. CDR3 sequence reads: CASSQRAGLETQYF. The CDR3 region has the DNA TGCGCCAGCAGCCAAAGGGCAGGGCTGGAGACCCAGTACTTC.

This clonotype was observed many times. This rearrangement joins TRBV20-1 to TRBJ1-1; 9 bases map to TRBD1. Germline V gene data show CDR1 as DFQATT and CDR2 as SNEGSKA (reference sequence). This CDR3 is 13 amino acids long. CDR3 amino acids: CSAKGQGNTEAFF. CDR3 coding DNA: TGCAGCGCGAAGGGACAGGGGAACACTGAAGCTTTCTTT.

The sample holds many counts of this clonotype. The chain carries TRBV7-8 and TRBJ2-1, with D perhaps being TRBD1 or TRBD2 (6 bases each). CDR1 is SGHVS and CDR2 is FQNEAQ in the germline V gene. Trimming pared 1 base from V and 7 bases from J, leaving 20 bases between. The CDR3 sequence is 17 residues long. In nucleotides, the CDR3 is TGTGCCAGCAGCTTAGGTGGGGGCGGGACCGCAACTAATGAGCAGTTCTTC. Protein: CASSLGGGGTATNEQFF.

This clonotype has a handful of counts. This sequence joins TRBV5-1 and TRBJ2-1; D may be TRBD1 (6 bases). The CDR3 has 15 amino acids. Germline CDR1 reads SGHRS; CDR2 reads YFSETQ. Trimming cost V 0 bases and J 7 bases, with 14 bases left between them. The CDR3: CASSLGGGAQNEQFF. Here the CDR3 DNA reads TGCGCCAGCAGCTTGGGAGGGGGTGCGCAAAATGAGCAGTTCTTC.

This clonotype was seen only a few times. V and J are TRBV10-3 and TRBJ1-1; unclear D gene. The CDR3 contains 14 residues. The germline gives CDR1 ENHRY, CDR2 SYGVKD. V was trimmed by 0 bases and J by 1 base, leaving 6 bases between them. CDR3 DNA sequence: TGTGCCATCAGTGAGTCCGGGCAGAACACTGAAGCTTTCTTT. It codes for CAISESGQNTEAFF.

This chain connects TRBV11-2 to TRBJ2-5, with D unclear. The CDR3 is 13 residues long. From germline, CDR1 is SGHAT and CDR2 FQNNGV. With 7 bases removed from V and 4 bases from J, the gap between germline ends came to 13 bases. The CDR3 DNA reads as TGTGCCAGCACTCCTGACCCAGGAGAGACCCAGTACTTC. Amino acid sequence: CASTPDPGETQYF.

There are a few counts of this clonotype. The rearrangement links TRBV24-1 to TRBJ2-3; D might be TRBD1 (5 bases). CDR1 KGHDR and CDR2 SFDVKD come from the germline V gene. Trimming shortened V by 0 bases and J by 4 bases, and 13 bases separated the two germline ends. There are 16 residues in the CDR3. The CDR3 DNA reads as TGTGCCACCAGTGATTTGCGAACCCAGGGTCCAGATACGCAGTATTTT. Translating gives CATSDLRTQGPDTQYF.

In its sample, this clonotype was seen many times. The chain's CDR3 is CASSLEGLRQGENEQFF. For the CDR3, the DNA is TGCGCCAGCAGCTTGGAAGGGTTGAGACAGGGGGAGAATGAGCAGTTCTTC. V gene TRBV5-1 combines with J gene TRBJ2-1, with 9 positions matching TRBD1. The V gene's germline CDR1 is SGHRS and CDR2 YFSETQ. The CDR3 loop spans 17 amino acids. V was pared by 0 bases and J by 7 bases, with 11 bases of the junction left unmatched.

The rearrangement uses TRBV5-1 and TRBJ2-1; the D is unclear. Germline CDR1 SGHRS, CDR2 YFSETQ. V was trimmed by 4 bases and J by 3 bases, leaving 14 bases between them. CDR3 length: 15 amino acids. This CDR3 is CASSPLTGSYNEQFF. The CDR3 bases are TGCGCCAGCAGCCCGCTAACGGGTAGCTACAATGAGCAGTTCTTC.

The rearrangement links TRBV29-1 to TRBJ1-1; D remains unclear. There are 13 residues in the CDR3. Germline values: CDR1 SQVTM, CDR2 ANQGSEA. The V gene lost 6 bases and the J gene lost 1 base, with 12 bases spanning the gap. The CDR3 region has the DNA TGCAGCGTAGCTTTCGGAGAGAACACTGAAGCTTTCTTT. This codes for CSVAFGENTEAFF. Filled out from reference TRBV29-1 and TRBJ1-1, the complete variable domain reads SAVISQKPSRDICQRGTSLTIQCQVDSQVTMMFWYRQQPGQSLTLIATANQGSEATYESGFVIDKFPISRPNLTFSTLTVSNMSPEDSSIYLCSVAFGENTEAFFGQGTRLTVV.

This clonotype was observed a few times. The chain links TRBV7-3 to TRBJ2-1, with D maybe TRBD1 (5 bases). CDR3 length equals 15 residues. Per the germline V gene, CDR1 is SGHTA and CDR2 is FQGTGA. V dropped 5 bases and J dropped 3 bases, with 14 bases sitting between them. In nucleotides, the CDR3 is TGTGCCAGCAGCCCAAGCAGGGTCTTCTACAATGAGCAGTTCTTC. Its translation is CASSPSRVFYNEQFF. Based on the CDR3 plus reference TRBV7-3 and TRBJ2-1, the full variable domain is GAGVSQTPSNKVTEKGKYVELRCDPISGHTALYWYRQSLGQGPEFLIYFQGTGAADDSGLPNDRFFAVRPEGSVSTLKIQRTERGDSAVYLCASSPSRVFYNEQFFGPGTRLTVL.